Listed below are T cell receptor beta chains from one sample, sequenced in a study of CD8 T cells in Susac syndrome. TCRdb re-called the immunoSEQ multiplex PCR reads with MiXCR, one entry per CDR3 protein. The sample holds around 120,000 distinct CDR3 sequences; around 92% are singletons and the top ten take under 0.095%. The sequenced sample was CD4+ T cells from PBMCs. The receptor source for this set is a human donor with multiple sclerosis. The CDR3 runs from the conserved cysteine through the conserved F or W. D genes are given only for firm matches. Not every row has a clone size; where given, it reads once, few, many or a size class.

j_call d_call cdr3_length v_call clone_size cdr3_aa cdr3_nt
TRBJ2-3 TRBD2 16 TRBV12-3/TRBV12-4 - CASSPAMGGGRDTQYF TGTGCCAGCAGTCCGGCCATGGGCGGGGGACGGGATACGCAGTATTTT
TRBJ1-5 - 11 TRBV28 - CASSFTGPQHF TGTGCCAGCAGTTTTACTGGGCCCCAGCATTTT
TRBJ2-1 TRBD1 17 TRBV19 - CASSTLGRGQGAKWQFF TGTGCCAGTAGTACCCTGGGTAGGGGACAGGGGGCGAAATGGCAGTTCTTC
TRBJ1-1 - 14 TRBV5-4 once CASSWDQGSTEAFF TGTGCCAGCAGCTGGGACCAGGGGAGCACTGAAGCTTTCTTT
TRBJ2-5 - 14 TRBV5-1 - CASSLEGTQETQYF TGCGCCAGCAGCTTGGAGGGCACCCAAGAGACCCAGTACTTC
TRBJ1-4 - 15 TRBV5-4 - CASSSGAETNEKLFF TGTGCCAGCAGCTCGGGGGCGGAGACAAATGAAAAACTGTTTTTT
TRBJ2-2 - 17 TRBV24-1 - CATSTSGQGFATGELFF -
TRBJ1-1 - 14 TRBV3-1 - CASSRTAENTEAFF TGTGCCAGCAGCCGGACAGCTGAGAACACTGAAGCTTTCTTT
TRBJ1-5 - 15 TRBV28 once CASSSPETPGFSQHF TGTGCCAGCAGCTCCCCGGAGACACCCGGGTTCTCCCAGCATTTT
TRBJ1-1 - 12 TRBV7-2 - CASRGRRAEAFF TGTGCCAGCAGAGGACGCCGAGCTGAAGCTTTCTTT
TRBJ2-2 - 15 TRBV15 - CATSRDTDLTGELFF TGTGCCACCAGCAGAGATACGGACCTCACCGGGGAGCTGTTTTTT
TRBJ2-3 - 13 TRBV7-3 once CASSLGLSDTQYF TGTGCCAGCAGCTTAGGACTGTCAGATACGCAGTATTTT
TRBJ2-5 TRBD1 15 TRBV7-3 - CASSPRTGAGETQYF TGTGCCAGCAGCCCCCGGACAGGGGCGGGGGAGACCCAGTACTTC
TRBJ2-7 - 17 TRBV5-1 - CASSLGHPSQGDYEQYF TGCGCCAGCAGCTTGGGCCACCCATCACAGGGAGACTACGAGCAGTACTTC
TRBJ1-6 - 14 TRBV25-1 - CASSGPGYNSPLHF TGTGCCAGCAGTGGCCCGGGCTATAATTCACCCCTCCACTTT
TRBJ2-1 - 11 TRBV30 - CAWKGGVVQFF TGTGCCTGGAAGGGGGGGGTGGTTCAGTTCTTC
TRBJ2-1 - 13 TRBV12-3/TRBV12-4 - CASNPDQGPLKFF TGTGCCAGCAACCCGGACCAGGGGCCGTTGAAGTTCTTC
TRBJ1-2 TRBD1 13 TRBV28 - CASKAGGIHGYTF TGTGCCAGCAAAGCAGGGGGAATCCATGGCTACACCTTC
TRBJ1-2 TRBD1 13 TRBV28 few CASSSGQDYGYTF TGTGCCAGCAGTTCCGGACAGGACTATGGCTACACCTTC
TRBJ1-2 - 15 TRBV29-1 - CSVEEGRPANYGYTF TGCAGCGTTGAAGAGGGCAGGCCAGCTAACTATGGCTACACCTTC
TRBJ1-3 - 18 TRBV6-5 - CASSYSLGTSSRGNTIYF TGTGCCAGCAGTTACTCGCTGGGGACCAGCAGTCGAGGAAACACCATATATTTT
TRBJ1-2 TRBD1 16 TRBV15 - CATSIGTGRIYYGYTF TGTGCCACCAGCATAGGGACAGGGCGTATATACTATGGCTACACCTTC
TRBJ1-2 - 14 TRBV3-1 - CASSQDVGGYGYTF TGTGCCAGCAGCCAAGATGTAGGAGGCTATGGCTACACCTTC
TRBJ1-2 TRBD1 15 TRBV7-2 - CASSSRTGGVYGYTF TGTGCCAGCAGCTCCCGGACAGGGGGAGTCTATGGCTACACCTTC
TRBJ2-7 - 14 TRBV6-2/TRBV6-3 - CASSPQGSSKEQYF TGTGCCAGCAGCCCCCAGGGGAGCAGTAAGGAGCAGTACTTC